The T cell receptor (beta chain) under discussion was sequenced for a study of T-cell reconstitution after alpha-beta-depleted transplantation in children. This CDR3 comprises 16 residues. Germline V gene data show CDR1 as SGHRS and CDR2 as YFSETQ. Trimming cost V 4 bases and J 7 bases; bases outside gene matches: 10. A library of TCRbeta sequences, prepared with unique molecular identifiers, was generated. TCRdb ran MiXCR on the PCR reads and lists one entry per CDR3 protein. Here the sample spans approximately 200,000 distinct CDR3 sequences, more than 14% being singletons. This clonotype was counted ten times or more.

The source was PBMCs from the stem cell graft donor, collected from the stem cell graft. This chain connects TRBV5-1 to TRBJ2-2; TRBD2 matches 10 bases. The origin of this receptor is a human donor who donated a stem cell graft to a child with acute lymphoblastic leukemia. The CDR3 sequence: CASSGTLAGAFGELFF. The CDR3 DNA reads as TGCGCCAGCAGCGGAACCCTAGCGGGAGCCTTCGGGGAGCTGTTTTTT.